This T cell receptor beta chain was identified in a study of early stage breast cancer tumors. The study, taken as a whole, reports: Enriched TCRB sequences shared across patients were mostly commonly generated sequences. Unsorted bulk genomic DNA sequencing lacked pairing and functional marker data.

The J segment lost 4 bases and the V segment lost 6 bases, leaving 8 bases of the junction unmatched. CDR1 is LNHDA and CDR2 is SQIVND in the germline V gene (reference sequence). The CDR3 loop spans 14 amino acids. Remarks on this clone: Antigen: not known.

The data were produced by immunoSEQ multiplex PCR, yet TCRdb's version contains in-frame clones alone and is incomplete. The sample consists of roughly 34,000 clones, approximately 69% of them appearing once. Sequenced material: blood. This receptor was identified in a person in their sixties with breast cancer. V usage is TRBV19 and J usage is TRBJ2-5, with 7 bases matching TRBD1. The DNA for the CDR3 is TGTGCCAGTAGAGTTGGGGCAGGGGGAGAGACCCAGTACTTC. Amino acids: CASRVGAGGETQYF.